This entry lists 29 T cell receptor beta chains sequenced from one sample in a study of patients and donors after allogeneic stem cell transplantation. TCRdb processed the RT-PCR reads anew with MiXCR; each CDR3 protein has one entry. This table has approximately 150,000 distinct CDR3 sequences, 30% appearing once. The sequenced material came from blood, either unsorted or a sorted T cell fraction (not recorded which). These receptors were obtained from a human donor who was either an allogeneic HSCT recipient or a stem cell or donor lymphocyte infusion donor (not recorded which). It is not recorded whose cells these are; they may come from a transplant donor.

This clonotype appeared once. The V and J genes are TRBV20-1 and TRBJ2-4, with 12 bases matching TRBD1. This CDR3 has 14 amino acids. After removal of 3 bases from V and 6 bases from J, the junction contained 3 bases not matched to a gene. Germline CDR1 reads DFQATT; CDR2 reads SNEGSKA (reference sequence). The CDR3 is CSARPGQGANIQYF. In DNA, the CDR3 is TGCAGTGCTAGGCCGGGACAGGGGGCAAACATTCAGTACTTC.

The V call is TRBV12-3 or TRBV12-4, the J call TRBJ2-2; D unresolved. Trimming shortened V by 5 bases and J by 5 bases, and 12 bases separated the two germline ends. The CDR3 contains 14 residues. CDR3 sequence (DNA): TGTGCCAGCAGTATGACAAGGGATACCGGGGAGCTGTTTTTT. It is translated as CASSMTRDTGELFF.

The J gene is TRBJ2-3, the V gene TRBV6-6; 8 nucleotides match TRBD2. There are 15 residues in the CDR3. J gave up 0 bases and V 5 bases, and 4 bases lay outside the gene matches. Germline-derived CDR1 and CDR2 are MNHNY and SVGAGI (reference sequence). The DNA of the CDR3 is TGTGCCAGCAGTCCGACTAGCGAGAGCACAGATACGCAGTATTTT. As protein: CASSPTSESTDTQYF.

The chain employs TRBV27 and TRBJ2-1; 7 bases are shared with TRBD1. The CDR3 has 16 amino acids. V lost 0 bases to trimming and J lost 5 bases; unmatched junction nucleotides: 7. From germline, CDR1 is MNHEY and CDR2 SMNVEV (reference sequence). This CDR3 reads CASSLSPRQGHNEQFF. The CDR3 DNA sequence: TGTGCCAGCAGTTTATCTCCGCGACAGGGCCACAATGAGCAGTTCTTC.

This clonotype has just a few counts. The chain has TRBV12-3 or TRBV12-4 and TRBJ1-1; D is unresolved. The CDR3 sequence is 13 residues long. The V gene lost 7 bases and the J gene lost 0 bases, with 9 bases spanning the gap. The CDR3 protein is CASNSWMNTEAFF. In DNA, the CDR3 is TGTGCCAGCAACTCATGGATGAACACTGAAGCTTTCTTT.

The rearrangement joins TRBV6-5 to TRBJ1-3; a weak D match, TRBD1 (5 bases). Germline lookup yields CDR1 MNHEY and CDR2 SVGAGI. With 4 bases removed from V and 2 bases from J, the gap between germline ends came to 18 bases. The CDR3 loop spans 17 amino acids. CDR3: CASSSVAGGGAGNTIYF. The DNA of the CDR3 is TGTGCCAGCAGTTCGGTCGCCGGGGGAGGAGCTGGAAACACCATATATTTT.

In this sample, this clonotype turned up a few times. V usage is TRBV4-3 and J usage is TRBJ1-6; 10 bases map to TRBD1. CDR1 LGHNA and CDR2 YSLEER come from the germline V gene. The CDR3 is made up of 15 amino acids. The junction had 2 bases not matched to a gene; V was cut back by 1 base and J by 8 bases. The CDR3 is CASSQGDRGYSPLHF. The CDR3 DNA sequence: TGCGCCAGCAGCCAAGGGGACAGGGGTTATTCACCCCTCCACTTT.

The rearrangement joins TRBV12-3 or TRBV12-4 to TRBJ2-7; 10 positions agree with TRBD1. The CDR3 has 14 residues. The junction had 6 bases not matched to a gene; V was cut back by 7 bases and J by 3 bases. The CDR3 reads CASTPGQGYYEQYF. The CDR3 DNA sequence: TGTGCCAGCACCCCGGGACAGGGGTACTACGAGCAGTACTTC.

V and J are TRBV28 and TRBJ2-7, with D unclear. CDR3 length equals 13 residues. Germline values: CDR1 MDHEN, CDR2 SYDVKM. V lost 10 bases and J lost 3, with 16 bases in between. In nucleotides, the CDR3 is TGTGCCACTGCGGACGCACCCTTCTACGAGCAGTACTTC. Amino acid sequence: CATADAPFYEQYF.

The chain employs TRBV5-1 and TRBJ1-2; 9 bases map to TRBD1. This CDR3 contains 15 residues. After removal of 2 bases from V and 4 bases from J, the junction contained 6 bases not matched to a gene. Germline CDR1 is SGHRS and CDR2 is YFSETQ. The CDR3 DNA is TGCGCCAGCAGCTTAGCTCTGACAGGGGGCTATGGCTACACCTTC. Amino acid sequence: CASSLALTGGYGYTF.

This clonotype has just a few counts. This chain connects TRBV24-1 to TRBJ1-1, with 7 bases aligning to TRBD1. This CDR3 region has 16 residues. CDR1 KGHDR and CDR2 SFDVKD come from the germline V gene. V was pared by 5 bases and J by 3 bases, with 11 bases of the junction left unmatched. CDR3 nucleotide sequence: TGTGCCACCAGTGTCCGGGACAGCGGTTGGGACACTGAAGCTTTCTTT. This encodes CATSVRDSGWDTEAFF.

This rearrangement joins TRBV18 to TRBJ2-7; D is unclear. This CDR3 spans 13 amino acids. CDR1 and CDR2 from the germline V gene are KGHSH and LQKENI. V dropped 4 bases and J dropped 0 bases, with 7 bases sitting between them. CDR3 amino acids: CASSRALSYEQYF. CDR3 DNA sequence: TGTGCCAGCTCACGGGCCCTCTCCTACGAGCAGTACTTC.

This clonotype has more than one count but fewer than ten. The chain combines TRBV20-1 with TRBJ1-5, with D unresolved. The V end was cut by 6 bases, the J end by 12 bases, with 15 bases between. In germline, CDR1 is DFQATT, CDR2 SNEGSKA (reference sequence). The CDR3 is 11 amino acids. As DNA, the CDR3 is TGCAGTGCCGACCTCTCAGGTTTCCAGCATTTT. This encodes CSADLSGFQHF.

The table lists this clonotype with a few counts. At one end the junction does not follow the germline gene, possibly because of a read error. The V call is TRBV7-7, the J call TRBJ2-1; the match to TRBD2 covers 7 bases. The CDR3 runs 19 residues. Per the germline V gene, CDR1 is SSHAT and CDR2 is FNYEAQ (reference sequence). CDR3 residues: CASSLEGTVGGSSYNEQFF. Written as DNA, the CDR3 is TGTGCTAGCAGCTTAGAGGGGACTGTTGGCGGGAGCTCCTACAATGAGCAGTTCTTC.

A few counts support this clonotype. The chain couples TRBV10-3 to TRBJ2-4; 7 nucleotides match TRBD2. Germline V gene data show CDR1 as ENHRY and CDR2 as SYGVKD. The CDR3 contains 14 residues. V lost 0 bases and J lost 7; bases outside the gene matches: 3. The CDR3 protein is CAISESGRENIQYF. For the CDR3, the DNA is TGTGCCATCAGTGAGTCGGGGCGGGAGAACATTCAGTACTTC.

V is TRBV5-1 and J is TRBJ1-1; possible D gene TRBD1, 5 bases. The CDR3 has 15 amino acids. CDR1 is SGHRS and CDR2 is YFSETQ in the germline V gene. Trimming left V 2 bases short and J 4 bases short, with 15 bases between. CDR3 in DNA: TGCGCCAGCAGCTTAATGTCGGACACACCCACTGAAGCTTTCTTT. Translating gives CASSLMSDTPTEAFF.

CDR3 nucleotide sequence: TGTGCCAGCAGTGCCTTCAATGAGCAGTTCTTC. Protein sequence: CASSAFNEQFF. The J gene is TRBJ2-1, the V gene TRBV27; D remains unclear. Trimming stripped 5 bases from V and 6 bases from J, with 5 bases between. The germline V gene encodes CDR1 MNHEY and CDR2 SMNVEV (reference sequence). The CDR3 is 11 residues long.

This clonotype was picked up a small number of times. The junction departs from the called germline gene at one end, perhaps through a read error. The chain has TRBV7-7 and TRBJ2-7; D remains unclear. CDR3 length equals 14 residues. Germline V lookup: CDR1 SSHAT, CDR2 FNYEAQ (reference sequence). DNA of the CDR3: TGTGCTAGCAGCTTAGGGATACCCCCCTACGAGCAGTACTTC. Translated, it gives CASSLGIPPYEQYF.

The CDR3: CASSYGTSLAKNIQYF. DNA of the CDR3: TGTGCCAGCAGTTACGGGACATCCTTAGCCAAAAACATTCAGTACTTC. The chain uses TRBV6-6 and TRBJ2-4; tentative D call: TRBD1 (6 bases). The length of the CDR3 is 16 residues. CDR1 is MNHNY, CDR2 SVGAGI, per germline (reference sequence). V was clipped by 2 bases and J by 0 bases, with 11 bases between them.

The V call is TRBV18, the J call TRBJ2-5; the D gene is possibly TRBD1 (5 bases). The germline V gene has CDR1 KGHSH and CDR2 LQKENI. The CDR3 is 13 residues long. Trimming stripped 3 bases from V and 3 bases from J, with 8 bases between. The CDR3 loop reads CASSPGREETQYF. The CDR3 DNA reads TGTGCCAGCTCACCCGGCAGGGAAGAGACCCAGTACTTC.

V usage is TRBV27 and J usage is TRBJ2-7; D not certain. The CDR3 covers 15 residues. Germline V gene data show CDR1 as MNHEY and CDR2 as SMNVEV (reference sequence). The ends were cut back, 2 bases at V and 3 bases at J, with 14 bases in the middle. CDR3 sequence: CASSLKARMHYEQYF. The CDR3 nucleotides are TGTGCCAGCAGTTTAAAGGCTAGGATGCACTACGAGCAGTACTTC.

This clonotype turned up a few times. J is TRBJ2-2 and V is TRBV7-9; D remains ambiguous. CDR3 length: 13 residues. Looked up from germline, CDR1 is SEHNR and CDR2 is FQNEAQ (reference sequence). V lost 5 bases, J lost 6 bases, and 10 bases lay in between. This CDR3 is CASSVGFPGELFF. CDR3 nucleotide sequence: TGTGCCAGCAGCGTCGGTTTTCCCGGGGAGCTGTTTTTT.

This clonotype has only a few counts. The chain is built from TRBV12-3 or TRBV12-4 and TRBJ2-2; 7 positions agree with TRBD2. V gave up 8 bases and J gave up 3 bases; unmatched junction bases: 6. This CDR3 region has 14 residues. The CDR3 coding sequence is TGTGCCAGCCTAGCGGTAGGGGACACCGGGGAGCTGTTTTTT. Its translation: CASLAVGDTGELFF.

This clonotype turned up a few times. V and J are TRBV14 and TRBJ1-2; the D is unclear. CDR1 is SGHDN, CDR2 FVKESK, per germline. This CDR3 comprises 13 residues. The V end was cut by 4 bases, the J end by 2 bases, with 8 bases between. The CDR3 protein is CASSPQVNYGYTF. Here the CDR3 DNA reads TGTGCCAGCAGCCCACAAGTGAACTATGGCTACACCTTC.

This rearrangement joins TRBV4-2 to TRBJ2-7; 7 bases align to TRBD1. The CDR3 extends over 16 amino acids. The V gene end was trimmed by 4 bases and the J gene end by 1 base; junction bases not matched to a gene: 10. From germline, CDR1 is LGHNA and CDR2 YNFKEQ. The CDR3 loop reads CASSPLLTGISYEQYF. As DNA, the CDR3 is TGTGCCAGCAGCCCACTCCTGACAGGGATTTCCTACGAGCAGTACTTC.

This clonotype was seen more than once but under ten times. The rearrangement uses TRBV30 and TRBJ2-1; perhaps TRBD2 as D (5 bases). Germline CDR1 and CDR2: GTSNPN and SVGIG (reference sequence). CDR3 length: 17 residues. V gave up 4 bases and J gave up 0 bases, with 19 bases separating them. In DNA, the CDR3 is TGTGCCTGGATAGGCGGGCGTTCCGAGAGCTCCTACAATGAGCAGTTCTTC. Its translation is CAWIGGRSESSYNEQFF.

This clonotype was recorded a few times. This rearrangement joins TRBV20-1 to TRBJ2-7, with 9 bases identical to TRBD2. Germline V gives CDR1 DFQATT, CDR2 SNEGSKA (reference sequence). The CDR3 runs 15 residues. The V and J ends lost 3 bases and 6 bases, in that order; junction bases with no gene match: 12. The CDR3 is CSASVPLAGGTEQYF. DNA for the CDR3: TGCAGTGCTAGTGTTCCCTTGGCGGGAGGGACCGAGCAGTACTTC.

The chain employs TRBV6-6 and TRBJ1-1; D possibly corresponds to TRBD1 (6 bases). V lost 10 bases to trimming and J lost 2 bases, with 14 bases between them. The CDR3 contains 13 residues. Germline V CDR1 and CDR2: MNHNY, SVGAGI (reference sequence). The CDR3: CATRGGTNTEAFF. The DNA for the CDR3 is TGTGCCACCCGAGGGGGGACCAACACTGAAGCTTTCTTT.

The chain is built from TRBV7-9 and TRBJ2-2, with D possibly matching TRBD1 (6 bases). Per germline, CDR1 SEHNR and CDR2 FQNEAQ (reference sequence). Trimming stripped 5 bases from V and 1 base from J, with 14 bases between. The CDR3 spans 16 residues. The chain's CDR3 is CASSLRGSGNTGELFF. The CDR3 DNA reads TGTGCCAGCAGCCTCAGGGGAAGTGGGAACACCGGGGAGCTGTTTTTT.